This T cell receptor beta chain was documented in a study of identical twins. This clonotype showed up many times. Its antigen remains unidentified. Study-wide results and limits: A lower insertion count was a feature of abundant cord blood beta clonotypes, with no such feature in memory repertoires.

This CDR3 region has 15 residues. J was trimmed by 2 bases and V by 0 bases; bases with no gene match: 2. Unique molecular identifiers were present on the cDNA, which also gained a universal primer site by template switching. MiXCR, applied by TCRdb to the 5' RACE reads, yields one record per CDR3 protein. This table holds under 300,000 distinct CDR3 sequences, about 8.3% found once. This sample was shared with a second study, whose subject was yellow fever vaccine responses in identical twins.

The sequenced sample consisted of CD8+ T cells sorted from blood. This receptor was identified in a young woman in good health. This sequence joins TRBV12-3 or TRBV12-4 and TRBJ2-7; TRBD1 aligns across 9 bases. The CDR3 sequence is CASSLAGQGTYEQYF. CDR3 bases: TGTGCCAGCAGTTTAGCGGGACAGGGAACCTACGAGCAGTACTTC.